Listed below are T cell receptor beta chains from one sample, sequenced in a study of T cell repertoires in cytomegalovirus infection. TCRdb independently ran MiXCR on the reads; one entry per CDR3 protein. The data show roughly 860,000 distinct CDR3 sequences, 32% seen once. No antigen has been assigned to these receptors. The sample here was cultured CD8+ T cells from PBMCs, taken from culture after CMV antigen stimulation. The receptors were sampled from a human donor in good health (CMV status not recorded). Some clones in this sample may be carry-over from other donors' samples. Each CDR3 is given with its conserved first and last residue. Fields, in order: D gene, J gene, V gene, clone size, CDR3 protein, CDR3 DNA. The D gene is left open where the match is weak. Only some rows state a clone size, as once, few, many or a class for expanded clones.

. TRBJ2-2 TRBV12-3/TRBV12-4 few CASSFTVSGSSAGELFF TGTGCCAGCAGTTTCACCGTATCGGGTAGCAGCGCCGGGGAGCTGTTTTTT
TRBD2 TRBJ2-5 TRBV6-2/TRBV6-3 . CASSYGGGKGTQYF TGTGCCAGCAGTTACGGGGGGGGAAAGGGGACCCAGTACTTC
TRBD2 TRBJ2-1 TRBV27 few CASSSLASGFDGRGYNEQFF TGTGCCAGCAGTTCCCTGGCTAGCGGGTTTGATGGTCGAGGGTACAATGAGCAGTTCTTC
. TRBJ1-1 TRBV6-1 . CASSEDREQAEAFF TGTGCCAGCAGTGAAGACAGGGAGCAGGCTGAAGCTTTCTTT
. TRBJ1-5 TRBV18 . CASSPYGGDNNQPQHF TGTGCCAGCTCACCATATGGGGGTGATAACAATCAGCCCCAGCATTTT
. TRBJ1-1 TRBV7-2 many CASSFSVFSNTEAFF TGTGCCAGCAGCTTTTCCGTGTTCTCGAACACTGAAGCTTTCTTT
. TRBJ2-1 TRBV7-7 . CASSLANRKSSYNEQFF TGTGCTAGCAGCTTAGCGAACAGAAAGAGCTCCTACAATGAGCAGTTCTTC
. TRBJ2-1 TRBV7-2 many CASSLVSGGPSNEQFF TGTGCCAGCAGCTTAGTGAGCGGCGGGCCCTCCAATGAGCAGTTCTTC
TRBD1 TRBJ1-2 TRBV4-3 . CATSTGTGGRYGYTF TGCGCCACCTCAACCGGGACAGGGGGCCGCTATGGCTACACCTTC
. TRBJ2-6 TRBV7-2 few CASTTYSGANVLTF TGTGCCAGCACCACCTACTCTGGGGCCAACGTCCTGACTTTC
. TRBJ1-6 TRBV19 few CASSTTSGRGVNSPLHF TGTGCCAGTAGTACCACTTCCGGGAGGGGGGTAAATTCACCCCTCCACTTT
. TRBJ2-2 TRBV19 few CASNFDTGELFF TGTGCCAGTAATTTTGACACCGGGGAGCTGTTTTTT
. TRBJ1-1 TRBV4-1 few CASSQGPDGIMNTEAFF TGCGCCAGCAGCCAAGGACCCGACGGGATCATGAACACTGAAGCTTTCTTT
. TRBJ2-3 TRBV3-1 . CASSQDTHTDTQYF TGTGCCAGCAGCCAAGATACTCACACAGATACGCAGTATTTT
. TRBJ1-4 TRBV5-4 few CASSSRGEETNEKLFF TGTGCCAGCAGCAGCCGGGGCGAGGAGACTAATGAAAAACTGTTTTTT
. TRBJ1-5 TRBV20-1 few CSARDNWYSNQPQHF TGCAGTGCCCGGGACAACTGGTATAGCAATCAGCCCCAGCATTTT
. TRBJ2-1 TRBV20-1 . CSASGQSSYNEQFF TGCAGTGCTAGCGGACAGAGCTCCTACAATGAGCAGTTCTTC
TRBD1 TRBJ1-1 TRBV7-3 . CASSPRDRGQDTEAFF TGTGCCAGCAGCCCGCGGGACAGGGGGCAGGATACTGAAGCTTTCTTT
. TRBJ1-2 TRBV9 . CASNVVFGLHYGYTF TGTGCCAGCAACGTAGTTTTTGGTTTACACTATGGCTACACCTTC
. TRBJ1-1 TRBV7-6 few CASSLGWGSTNTEAFF TGTGCCAGCAGCTTAGGCTGGGGCTCGACGAACACTGAAGCTTTCTTT
TRBD1 TRBJ2-1 TRBV27 . CASSLGGQLNEQFF TGTGCCAGCAGTCTTGGGGGACAGCTCAATGAGCAGTTCTTC
. TRBJ1-1 TRBV7-9 once CASSLAVSRGTEAFF TGTGCCAGCAGCTTAGCAGTCTCGAGGGGGACTGAAGCTTTCTTT
. TRBJ2-5 TRBV15 . CATAGPQETQYF TGTGCCACCGCGGGGCCCCAAGAGACCCAGTACTTC
TRBD1 TRBJ1-2 TRBV12-3/TRBV12-4 few CASIIGQGGGYTF TGTGCCAGCATCATTGGACAGGGTGGTGGCTACACCTTC
. TRBJ2-7 TRBV7-4 . CASSLVRAAGFYEQYF TGTGCCAGCAGCTTAGTGAGAGCGGCGGGTTTCTACGAGCAGTACTTC
TRBD2 TRBJ2-3 TRBV7-8 many CASSPTSGGLTDTQYF TGTGCCAGCAGCCCGACTAGCGGGGGGTTGACAGATACGCAGTATTTT
TRBD2 TRBJ2-3 TRBV12-3/TRBV12-4 many CASSVLAGGTDTQYF TGTGCCAGCAGCGTACTAGCGGGGGGGACAGATACGCAGTATTTT
TRBD2 TRBJ2-7 TRBV5-6 . CASSGLAGTYEQYF TGTGCCAGCAGCGGACTAGCGGGAACCTACGAGCAGTACTTC
. TRBJ1-2 TRBV7-9 few CASSRRENSFFSGYTF TGTGCCAGCAGCCGTAGAGAGAACAGCTTTTTTAGTGGCTACACCTTC
TRBD1 TRBJ2-1 TRBV24-1 . CATSDPRDRYNEQFF TGTGCCACCAGTGATCCCCGGGACAGGTACAATGAGCAGTTCTTC